The clone carrying this T cell receptor (beta chain) was detected only once. Its matching antigen is unknown. This record belongs to a study of T cell responses to AZD1222 COVID-19 vaccine. Notes on the study in general: The donor cohort was predominantly white British with a female majority, and clonal diversity may have been underestimated. At baseline, just a handful of AZD1222 recipients tested seropositive.

The CDR3 spans 14 residues. V was pared by 7 bases and J by 2 bases, with 14 bases between. Germline CDR1 and CDR2: MNHEY and SMNVEV (reference sequence). Here immunoSEQ multiplex PCR was the method, and the copy in TCRdb shows in-frame clones only, minus some. The sample yields some 130,000 clones, roughly 91% seen once. This clonotype originated in an adult who received the AZD1222 COVID-19 vaccine. Material: peripheral blood, obtained 28 days after the second AZD1222 dose. This sequence joins TRBV27 and TRBJ1-2; a weak D match, TRBD1 (5 bases). Here the CDR3 DNA reads TGTGCCAGCACCTCCCGGGGGGAGAACTATGGCTACACCTTC. It translates to CASTSRGENYGYTF.